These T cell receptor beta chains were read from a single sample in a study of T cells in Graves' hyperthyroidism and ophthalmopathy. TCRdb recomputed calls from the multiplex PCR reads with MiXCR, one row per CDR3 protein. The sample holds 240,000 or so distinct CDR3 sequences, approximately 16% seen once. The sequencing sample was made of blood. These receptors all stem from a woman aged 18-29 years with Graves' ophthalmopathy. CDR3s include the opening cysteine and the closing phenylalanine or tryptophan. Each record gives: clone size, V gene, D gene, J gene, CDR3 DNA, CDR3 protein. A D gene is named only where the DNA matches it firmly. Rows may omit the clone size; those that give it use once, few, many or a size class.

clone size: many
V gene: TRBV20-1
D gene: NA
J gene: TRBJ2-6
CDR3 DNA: TGCAGCGCCCAACAGGGAAAAGGGGCCAACGTCCTGACTTTC
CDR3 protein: CSAQQGKGANVLTF

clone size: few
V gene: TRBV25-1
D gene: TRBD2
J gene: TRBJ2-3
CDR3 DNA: TGTGCCAGCAGTGACCGACTAGCGGGGAGTACAGATACGCAGTATTTT
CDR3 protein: CASSDRLAGSTDTQYF

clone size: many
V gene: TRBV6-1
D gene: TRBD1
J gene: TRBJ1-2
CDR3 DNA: TGTGCCAGCAGTGTGGGACAGGGGGCCTATGGCTACACCTTC
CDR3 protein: CASSVGQGAYGYTF

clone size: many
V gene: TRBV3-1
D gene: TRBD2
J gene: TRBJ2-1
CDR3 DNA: TGTGCCAGCAGCCAAGTTCTACTAGCGGGGGGTACGGATGAGCAGTTCTTC
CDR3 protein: CASSQVLLAGGTDEQFF

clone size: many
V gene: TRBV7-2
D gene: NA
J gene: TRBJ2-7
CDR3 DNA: TGTGCCAGCAGCCCAGGCTCCTACGAGCAGTACTTC
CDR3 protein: CASSPGSYEQYF

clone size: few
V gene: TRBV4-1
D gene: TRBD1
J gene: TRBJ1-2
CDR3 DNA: TGCGCCAGCAGCCAACAATTTAAAGGGGGCGCGTACTATGGCTACACCTTC
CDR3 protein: CASSQQFKGGAYYGYTF

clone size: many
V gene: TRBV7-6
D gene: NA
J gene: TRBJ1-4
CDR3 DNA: TGTGCCAGCAGCTTAGCCTCATACGCTAATGAAAAACTGTTTTTT
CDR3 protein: CASSLASYANEKLFF

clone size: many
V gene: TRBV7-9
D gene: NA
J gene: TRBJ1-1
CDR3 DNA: TGTGCCAGCAGCTGGTTCAACACTGAAGCTTTCTTT
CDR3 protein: CASSWFNTEAFF

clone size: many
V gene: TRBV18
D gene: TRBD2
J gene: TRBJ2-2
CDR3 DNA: TGTGCCAGCTCACCTCCGGGACTAGCGGGAGTGAACACCGGGGAGCTGTTTTTT
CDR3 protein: CASSPPGLAGVNTGELFF

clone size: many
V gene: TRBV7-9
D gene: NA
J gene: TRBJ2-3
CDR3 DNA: TGTGCCAGCAGCCGCCCCAGTTTAGATACGCAGTATTTT
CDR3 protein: CASSRPSLDTQYF

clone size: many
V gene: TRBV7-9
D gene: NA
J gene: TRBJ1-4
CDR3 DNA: TGTGCCAGCAGCCCGAGTCACGGGGAGAAAGATGAAAAACTGTTTTTT
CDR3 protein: CASSPSHGEKDEKLFF

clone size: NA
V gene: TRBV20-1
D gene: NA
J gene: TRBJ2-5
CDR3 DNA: TGCAGTGCTAGAGTGGGGGGAAACCAAGAGACCCAGTACTTC
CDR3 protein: CSARVGGNQETQYF

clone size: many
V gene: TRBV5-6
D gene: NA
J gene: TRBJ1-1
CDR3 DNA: TGTGCCAGCAGCTACCTGGACAAGCGGCGAACTGAAGCTTTCTTT
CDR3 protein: CASSYLDKRRTEAFF

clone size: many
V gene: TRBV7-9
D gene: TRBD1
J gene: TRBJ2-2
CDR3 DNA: TGTGCCAGCAGCTCTAGGACAGGCGAGGACACCGGGGAGCTGTTTTTT
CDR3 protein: CASSSRTGEDTGELFF

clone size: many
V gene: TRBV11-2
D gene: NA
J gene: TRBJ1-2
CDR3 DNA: TGTGCCAGCAGCTTAGACACCCAGGGAGTTGGCTACACCTTC
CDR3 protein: CASSLDTQGVGYTF

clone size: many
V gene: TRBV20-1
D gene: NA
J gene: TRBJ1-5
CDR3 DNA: TGCAGTGCGTCGACAGTGAATAGCAATCAGCCCCAGCATTTT
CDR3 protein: CSASTVNSNQPQHF

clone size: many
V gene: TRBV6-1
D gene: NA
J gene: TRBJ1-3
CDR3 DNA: TGTGCCAGCAGTGAGATTCCGTCCGGGGAGGGCTCTGGAAACACCATATATTTT
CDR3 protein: CASSEIPSGEGSGNTIYF

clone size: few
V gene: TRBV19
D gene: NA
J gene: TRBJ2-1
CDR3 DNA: TGTGCCAGTACGGGCAGGGGTTTTCCCTACAATGAGCAGTTCTTC
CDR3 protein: CASTGRGFPYNEQFF

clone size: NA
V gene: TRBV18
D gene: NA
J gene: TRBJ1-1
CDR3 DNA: TGTGCCAGCTCATCGGGGGCGGACACTGAAGCTTTCTTT
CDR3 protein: CASSSGADTEAFF

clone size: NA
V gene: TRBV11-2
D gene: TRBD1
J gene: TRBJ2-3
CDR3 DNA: TGTGCCAGCAGCTGGTCGGGACAGGGATCCGGGGGGGATACGCAGTATTTT
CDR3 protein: CASSWSGQGSGGDTQYF

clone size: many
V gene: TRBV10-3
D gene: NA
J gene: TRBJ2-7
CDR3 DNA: TGTGCCATCAGTGGCGGTGGGGAGCAGTACTTC
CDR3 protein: CAISGGGEQYF

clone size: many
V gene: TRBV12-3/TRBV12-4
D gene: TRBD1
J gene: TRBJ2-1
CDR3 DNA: TGTGCCAGCAGGATGACAGGGTCCAATGAGCAGTTCTTC
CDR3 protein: CASRMTGSNEQFF

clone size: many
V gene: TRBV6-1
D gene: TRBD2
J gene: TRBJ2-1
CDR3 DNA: TGTGCCAGCAGTCGTGGACTAGCGGGGCCCTCCTACAATGAGCAGTTCTTC
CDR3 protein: CASSRGLAGPSYNEQFF

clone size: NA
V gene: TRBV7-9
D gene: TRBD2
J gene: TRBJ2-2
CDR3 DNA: TGTGCCGGCAGCTTAGAGAGGATTAGCGGGGGCACGAACACCGGGGAGCTGTTTTTT
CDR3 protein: CAGSLERISGGTNTGELFF

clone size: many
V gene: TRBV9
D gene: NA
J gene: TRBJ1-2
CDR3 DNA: TGTGCCAGCAGCGTCGGGACGGAACACTATGGCTACACCTTC
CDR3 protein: CASSVGTEHYGYTF